The rows below give T cell receptor beta chains drawn from one sample of a study of cytomegalovirus exposure and HLA in healthy donors. TCRdb's copy holds only in-frame clones and misses some; the assay was immunoSEQ multiplex PCR. The top ten clones hold approximately 1.1% of a sample with fewer than 200,000 clones, roughly 87% of them seen once. Sequencing used PBMCs. Receptors originate from a boy between 2 and 10 years old in good health and CMV-seronegative. CDR3s include the opening cysteine and the closing phenylalanine or tryptophan.

v_call	j_call	cdr3_aa
TRBV19	TRBJ2-3	CASSMAGSTDTQYF
TRBV4-2	TRBJ2-3	CASSQLSQGGADTQYF
TRBV4-2	TRBJ2-5	CASSQERGGQETQYF
TRBV19	TRBJ2-1	CASSIASSYNEQFF
TRBV6-6	TRBJ1-2	CASTSRDRAENGYTF
TRBV30	TRBJ2-5	CAWTSGIQETQYF
TRBV28	TRBJ1-4	CASSELTFGNEKLFF
TRBV10-2	TRBJ2-5	CASSEGTRGGAQETQYF
TRBV18	TRBJ2-7	CASSPPVGARGYEQYF
TRBV5-1	TRBJ1-4	CASSLEGVANEKLFF
TRBV21-1	TRBJ1-1	CASDRGRENEAFF
TRBV5-3	TRBJ2-1	CANTHPEQFF